The present T cell receptor beta chain was sequenced within a study of molecular identifiers for immune sequencing clone quantification. The table lists this clonotype with many counts. The antigen is undetermined. MiXCR was run by TCRdb on the PCR reads, yielding one entry per CDR3 protein. The sample lists about 510,000 distinct CDR3 sequences, around a fifth occurring once. Study-wide points: Barcode-sharing identical TCR molecules could underestimate highly expanded clone sizes.

The V gene lost 0 bases and the J gene lost 5 bases, with 17 bases spanning the gap. This CDR3 contains 16 residues. Germline values: CDR1 LGHNA, CDR2 YSLEER. Libraries for naive CD8 T cells, which were made from around 18,000 to 910,000 sorted cells, drew on 10%, 30% or 50% of the RNA. The receptor's source is a human donor in good health. Some libraries in this study had Jurkat cell RNA spiked in. This chain joins TRBV4-3 and TRBJ2-7; D not certain. Sequencing input: naive CD8+ T cells from blood, with Jurkat cell RNA spiked in. Subset denoted: FACS-sorted CD8+CD4-CCR7+CD45RA+ naive T cells. CDR3 bases: TGCGCCAGCAGCCAAGATGCCAGCCCCCAAACCCACGAGCAGTACTTC. Its translation: CASSQDASPQTHEQYF.